The clone carrying this T cell receptor (beta chain) was found a few times. Its specificity is not known. The record originates from a study of T cells after yellow fever vaccination. TCR cDNA was made by 5'RACE template switching, adding a universal primer site and UMIs. TCRdb itself ran the 5' RACE reads through MiXCR, one entry per CDR3 protein. The repertoire holds 450,000 to 550,000 distinct CDR3 sequences, with 20% to 25% as singletons. The V and J ends lost 6 bases and 7 bases, in that order; junction bases with no gene match: 8. The CDR3 length is 16 residues. The germline V gene encodes CDR1 MGHRA and CDR2 YSYEKL. Findings and limits, study-wide: FACS-sorted repertoires might harbor abundant contaminating clonotypes from the bulk population.

The sample was PBMCs, taken roughly 23 days after the first yellow fever vaccination. V is TRBV4-1 and J is TRBJ1-6; 11 nucleotides agree with TRBD1. The receptor was derived from a man younger than 35 who received the YFV17D yellow fever vaccine. Here the CDR3 reads CASRLGQGAGNSPLHF. CDR3 nucleotides: TGCGCCAGCAGGCTAGGACAGGGGGCAGGGAATTCACCCCTCCACTTT.